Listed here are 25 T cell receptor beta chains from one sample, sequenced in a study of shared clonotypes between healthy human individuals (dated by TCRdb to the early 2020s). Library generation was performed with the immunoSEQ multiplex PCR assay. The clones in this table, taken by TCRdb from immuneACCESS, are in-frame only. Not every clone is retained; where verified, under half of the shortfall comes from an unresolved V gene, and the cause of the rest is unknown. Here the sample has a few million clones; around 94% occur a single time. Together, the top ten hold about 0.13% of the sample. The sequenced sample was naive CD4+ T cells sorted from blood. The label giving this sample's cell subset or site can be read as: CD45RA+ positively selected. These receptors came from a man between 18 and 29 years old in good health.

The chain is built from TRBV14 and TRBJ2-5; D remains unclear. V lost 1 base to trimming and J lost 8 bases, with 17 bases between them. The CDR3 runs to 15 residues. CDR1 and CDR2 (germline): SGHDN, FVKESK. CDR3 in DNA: TGTGCCAGCAGCCAAGGGGGTGAGACCTGGGGAACCCAGTACTTC. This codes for CASSQGGETWGTQYF.

The CDR3 DNA reads as TGTGCCAGCGCGGGGCTAACCTACAATGAGCAGTTCTTC. Protein product: CASAGLTYNEQFF. V is TRBV6-1 and J is TRBJ2-1, with a weak D call TRBD2 (6 bases). This CDR3 has 13 amino acids. V lost 8 bases and J 2 bases, leaving 10 bases between the germline ends. The V gene's germline CDR1 is MNHNS and CDR2 SASEGT.

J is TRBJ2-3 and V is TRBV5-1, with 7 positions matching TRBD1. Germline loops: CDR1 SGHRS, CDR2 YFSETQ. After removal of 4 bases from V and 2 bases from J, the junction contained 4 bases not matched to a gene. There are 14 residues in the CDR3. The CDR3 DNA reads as TGCGCCAGCAGCCGCCAGGGGGACACAGATACGCAGTATTTT. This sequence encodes CASSRQGDTDTQYF.

The CDR3 protein is CASSPPGLAGGAEQYF. CDR3 bases: TGTGCCAGCTCACCACCGGGACTAGCGGGAGGAGCCGAGCAGTACTTC. V and J are TRBV18 and TRBJ2-7, with 15 nucleotides matching TRBD2. The germline V gene has CDR1 KGHSH and CDR2 LQKENI. CDR3 length: 16 residues. Trimming removed 0 bases from V and 6 bases from J; junction bases left unmatched: 3.

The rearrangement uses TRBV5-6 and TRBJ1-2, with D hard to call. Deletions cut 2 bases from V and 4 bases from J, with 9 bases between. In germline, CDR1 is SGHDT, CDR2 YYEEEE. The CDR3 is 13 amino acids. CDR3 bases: TGTGCCAGCAGCTTCGGCGGAGTCTATGGCTACACCTTC. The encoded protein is CASSFGGVYGYTF.

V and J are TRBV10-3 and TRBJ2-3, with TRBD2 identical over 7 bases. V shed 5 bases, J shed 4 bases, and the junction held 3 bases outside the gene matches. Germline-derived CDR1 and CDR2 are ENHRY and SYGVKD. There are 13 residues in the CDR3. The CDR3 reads CAISSGAADTQYF. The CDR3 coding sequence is TGTGCCATCAGTAGCGGGGCGGCAGATACGCAGTATTTT.

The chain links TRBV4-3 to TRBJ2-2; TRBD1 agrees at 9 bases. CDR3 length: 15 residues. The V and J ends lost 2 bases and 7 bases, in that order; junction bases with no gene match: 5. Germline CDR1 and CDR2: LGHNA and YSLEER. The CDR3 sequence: CASSQSTGGGGELFF. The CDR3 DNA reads TGCGCCAGCAGCCAAAGTACAGGGGGCGGCGGGGAGCTGTTTTTT.

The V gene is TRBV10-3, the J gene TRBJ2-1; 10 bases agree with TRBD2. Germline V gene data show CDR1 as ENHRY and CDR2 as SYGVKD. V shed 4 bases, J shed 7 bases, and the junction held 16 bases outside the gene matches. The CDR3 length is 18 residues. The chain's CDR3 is CAISGASGSGAGLNEQFF. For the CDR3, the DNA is TGTGCCATCAGTGGGGCTAGCGGGAGTGGAGCGGGATTGAATGAGCAGTTCTTC.

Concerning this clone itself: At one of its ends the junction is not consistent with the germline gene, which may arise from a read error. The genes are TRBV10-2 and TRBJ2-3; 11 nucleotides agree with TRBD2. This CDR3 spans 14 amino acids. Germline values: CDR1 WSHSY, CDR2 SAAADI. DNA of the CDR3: TGCGCCACCAGTAGCGGGGGGGGCGCAGATACGCAGTATTTT. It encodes CATSSGGGADTQYF.

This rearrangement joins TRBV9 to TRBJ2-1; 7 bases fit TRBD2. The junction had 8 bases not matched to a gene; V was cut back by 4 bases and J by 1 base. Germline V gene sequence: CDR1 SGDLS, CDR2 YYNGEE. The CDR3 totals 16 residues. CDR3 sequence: CASSYGLGGSYNEQFF. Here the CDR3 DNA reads TGTGCCAGCAGCTATGGACTAGGAGGTTCCTACAATGAGCAGTTCTTC.

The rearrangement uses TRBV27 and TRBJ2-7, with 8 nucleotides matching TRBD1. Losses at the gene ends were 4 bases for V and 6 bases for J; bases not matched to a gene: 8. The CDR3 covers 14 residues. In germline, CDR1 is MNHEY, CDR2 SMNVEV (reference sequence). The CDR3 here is CASSSGQGWSEQYF. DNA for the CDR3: TGTGCCAGCAGTTCCGGACAGGGATGGAGCGAGCAGTACTTC.

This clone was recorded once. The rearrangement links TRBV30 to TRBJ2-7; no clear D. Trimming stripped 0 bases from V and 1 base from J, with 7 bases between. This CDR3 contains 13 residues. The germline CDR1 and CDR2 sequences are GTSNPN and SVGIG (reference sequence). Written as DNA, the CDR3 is TGTGCCTGGAGTGTACAGAATTCCTACGAGCAGTACTTC. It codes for CAWSVQNSYEQYF.

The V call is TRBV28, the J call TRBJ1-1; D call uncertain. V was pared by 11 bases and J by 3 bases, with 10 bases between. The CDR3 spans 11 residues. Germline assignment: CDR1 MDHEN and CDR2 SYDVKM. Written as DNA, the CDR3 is TGTGCCTCGGGAAGATACACTGAAGCTTTCTTT. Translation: CASGRYTEAFF.

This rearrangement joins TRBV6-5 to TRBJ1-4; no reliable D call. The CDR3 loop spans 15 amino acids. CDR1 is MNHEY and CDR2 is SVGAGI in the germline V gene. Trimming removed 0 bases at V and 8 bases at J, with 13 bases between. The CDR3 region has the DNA TGTGCCAGCAGTTACTCCTCTCAAGGAGGCGAAAAACTGTTTTTT. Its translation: CASSYSSQGGEKLFF.

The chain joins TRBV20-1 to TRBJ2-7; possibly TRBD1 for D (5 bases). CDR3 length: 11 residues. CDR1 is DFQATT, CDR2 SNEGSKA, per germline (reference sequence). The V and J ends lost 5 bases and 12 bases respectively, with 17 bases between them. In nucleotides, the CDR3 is TGCAGTGCTGTACAAGGGGATCGCAGGTACTTC. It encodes CSAVQGDRRYF.

DNA of the CDR3: TGTGCCAGCAGTGATCGCCCGAGAGAGACCCAGTACTTC. Its protein is CASSDRPRETQYF. The rearrangement uses TRBV2 and TRBJ2-5; no clear D gene. The germline gives CDR1 SNHLY, CDR2 FYNNEI. This CDR3 region has 13 residues. V was clipped by 3 bases and J by 4 bases, with 9 bases between them.

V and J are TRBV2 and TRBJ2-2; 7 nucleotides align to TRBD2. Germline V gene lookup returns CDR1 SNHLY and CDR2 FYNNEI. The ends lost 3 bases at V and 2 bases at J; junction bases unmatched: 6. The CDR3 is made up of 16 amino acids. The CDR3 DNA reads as TGTGCCAGCAGTGATGGGGCTAGCGGAAACACCGGGGAGCTGTTTTTT. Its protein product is CASSDGASGNTGELFF. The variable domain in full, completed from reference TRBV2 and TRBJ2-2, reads EPEVTQTPSHQVTQMGQEVILRCVPISNHLYFYWYRQILGQKVEFLVSFYNNEISEKSEIFDDQFSVERPDGSNFTLKIRSTKLEDSAMYFCASSDGASGNTGELFFGEGSRLTVL.

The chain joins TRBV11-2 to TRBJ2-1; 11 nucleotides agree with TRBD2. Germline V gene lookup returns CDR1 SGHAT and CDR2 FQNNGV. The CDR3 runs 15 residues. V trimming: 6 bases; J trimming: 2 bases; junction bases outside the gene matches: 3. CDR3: CASSLLAGAYNEQFF. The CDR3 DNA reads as TGTGCCAGCAGTCTACTAGCGGGAGCCTACAATGAGCAGTTCTTC. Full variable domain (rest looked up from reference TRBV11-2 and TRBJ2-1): EAGVAQSPRYKIIEKRQSVAFWCNPISGHATLYWYQQILGQGPKLLIQFQNNGVVDDSQLPKDRFSAERLKGVDSTLKIQPAKLEDSAVYLCASSLLAGAYNEQFFGPGTRLTVL.

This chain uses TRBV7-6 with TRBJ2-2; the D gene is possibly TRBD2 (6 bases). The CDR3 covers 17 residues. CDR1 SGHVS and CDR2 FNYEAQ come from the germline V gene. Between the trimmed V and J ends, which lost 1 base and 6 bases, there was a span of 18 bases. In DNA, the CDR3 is TGTGCCAGCAGCTTAGGGTCCGGGCGCCGGGGGTCCGGGGAGCTGTTTTTT. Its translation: CASSLGSGRRGSGELFF.

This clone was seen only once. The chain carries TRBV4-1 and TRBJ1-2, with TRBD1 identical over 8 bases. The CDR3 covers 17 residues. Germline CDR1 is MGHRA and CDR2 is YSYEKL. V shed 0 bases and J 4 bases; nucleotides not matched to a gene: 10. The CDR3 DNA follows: TGCGCCAGCAGCCAAGAAAGGGGACAGGCCAACTTCTATGGCTACACCTTC. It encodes CASSQERGQANFYGYTF.

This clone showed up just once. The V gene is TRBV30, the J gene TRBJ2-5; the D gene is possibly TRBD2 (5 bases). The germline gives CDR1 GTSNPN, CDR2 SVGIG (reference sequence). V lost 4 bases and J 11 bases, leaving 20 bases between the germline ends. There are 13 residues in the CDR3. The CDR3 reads CAWTHPGFLGQYF. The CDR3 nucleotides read TGTGCCTGGACCCACCCGGGGTTTTTAGGGCAGTACTTC.

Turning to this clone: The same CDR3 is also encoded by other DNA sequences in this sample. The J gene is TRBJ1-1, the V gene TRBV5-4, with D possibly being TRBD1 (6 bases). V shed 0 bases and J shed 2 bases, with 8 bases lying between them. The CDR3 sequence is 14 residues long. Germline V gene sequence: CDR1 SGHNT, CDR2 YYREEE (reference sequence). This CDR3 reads CASSLGQVNTEAFF. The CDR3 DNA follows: TGTGCCAGCAGCTTGGGACAGGTAAACACTGAAGCTTTCTTT. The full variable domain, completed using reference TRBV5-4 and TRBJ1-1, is ETGVTQSPTHLIKTRGQQVTLRCSSQSGHNTVSWYQQALGQGPQFIFQYYREEENGRGNFPPRFSGLQFPNYSSELNVNALELDDSALYLCASSLGQVNTEAFFGQGTRLTVV.

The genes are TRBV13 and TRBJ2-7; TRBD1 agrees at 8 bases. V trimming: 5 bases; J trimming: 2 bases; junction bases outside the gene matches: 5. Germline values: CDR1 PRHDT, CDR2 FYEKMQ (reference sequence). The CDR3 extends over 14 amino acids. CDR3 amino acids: CASSPPDRAYEQYF. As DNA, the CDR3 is TGTGCCAGCAGCCCGCCGGACAGGGCCTACGAGCAGTACTTC.

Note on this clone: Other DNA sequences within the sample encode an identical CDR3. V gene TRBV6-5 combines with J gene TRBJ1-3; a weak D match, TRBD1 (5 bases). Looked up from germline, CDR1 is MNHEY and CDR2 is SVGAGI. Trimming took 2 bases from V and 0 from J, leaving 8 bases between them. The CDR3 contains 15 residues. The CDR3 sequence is CASSYGGGSGNTIYF. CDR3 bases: TGTGCCAGCAGTTACGGGGGGGGCTCTGGAAACACCATATATTTT.

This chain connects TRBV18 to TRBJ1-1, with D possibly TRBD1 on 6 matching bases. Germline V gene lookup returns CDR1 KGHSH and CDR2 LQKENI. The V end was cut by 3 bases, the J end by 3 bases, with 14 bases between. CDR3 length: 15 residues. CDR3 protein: CASSPASAGDTEAFF. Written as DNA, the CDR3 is TGTGCCAGCTCACCGGCTTCCGCAGGGGACACTGAAGCTTTCTTT.